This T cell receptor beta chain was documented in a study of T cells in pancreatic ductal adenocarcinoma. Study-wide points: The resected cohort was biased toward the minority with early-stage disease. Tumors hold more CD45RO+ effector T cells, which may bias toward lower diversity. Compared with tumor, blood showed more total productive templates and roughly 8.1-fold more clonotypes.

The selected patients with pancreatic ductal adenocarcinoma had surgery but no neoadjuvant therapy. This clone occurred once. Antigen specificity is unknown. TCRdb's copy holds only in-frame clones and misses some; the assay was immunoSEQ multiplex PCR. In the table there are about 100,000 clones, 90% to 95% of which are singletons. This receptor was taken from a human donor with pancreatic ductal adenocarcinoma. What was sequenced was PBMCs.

The CDR3 DNA follows: TGCGCCACCTTGGAGGGAAAGGGGACCCAGTACTTC. It codes for CATLEGKGTQYF. This chain uses TRBV5-1 with TRBJ2-5; D may be TRBD2 (6 bases). This CDR3 comprises 12 residues. The ends were cut back, 9 bases at V and 7 bases at J, with 16 bases in the middle. Germline CDR1 reads SGHRS; CDR2 reads YFSETQ.